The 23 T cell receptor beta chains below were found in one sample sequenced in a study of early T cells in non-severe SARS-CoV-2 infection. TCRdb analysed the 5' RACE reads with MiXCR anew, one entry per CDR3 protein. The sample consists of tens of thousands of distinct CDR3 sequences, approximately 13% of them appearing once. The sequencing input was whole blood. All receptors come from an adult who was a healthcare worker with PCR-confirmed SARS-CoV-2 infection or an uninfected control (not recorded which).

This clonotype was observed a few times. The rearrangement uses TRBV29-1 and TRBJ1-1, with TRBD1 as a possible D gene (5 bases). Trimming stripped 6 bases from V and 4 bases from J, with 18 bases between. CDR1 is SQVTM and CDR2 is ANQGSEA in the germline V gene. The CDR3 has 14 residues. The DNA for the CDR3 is TGCAGCGTGAATTCCGGACAAGCACGCACTGAAGCTTTCTTT. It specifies CSVNSGQARTEAFF.

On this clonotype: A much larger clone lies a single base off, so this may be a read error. The CDR3 sequence is CASCAAGQGTNEQFF. As DNA, the CDR3 is TGTGCCAGCTGCGCCGCGGGACAGGGCACGAATGAGCAGTTCTTC. The chain employs TRBV9 and TRBJ2-1, with TRBD1 identical over 9 bases. The ends lost 7 bases at V and 7 bases at J; junction bases unmatched: 12. The germline CDR1 and CDR2 sequences are SGDLS and YYNGEE. The CDR3 is 15 amino acids. Looking up the rest from reference TRBV9 and TRBJ2-1 gives the full variable domain: DSGVTQTPKHLITATGQRVTLRCSPRSGDLSVYWYQQSLDQGLQFLIQYYNGEERAKGNILERFSAQQFPDLHSELNLSSLELGDSALYFCASCAAGQGTNEQFFGPGTRLTVL.

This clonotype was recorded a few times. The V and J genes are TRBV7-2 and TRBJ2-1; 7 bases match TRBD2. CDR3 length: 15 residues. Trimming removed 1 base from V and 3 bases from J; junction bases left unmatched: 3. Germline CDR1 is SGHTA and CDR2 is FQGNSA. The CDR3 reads CASSLGERDYNEQFF. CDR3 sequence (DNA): TGTGCCAGCAGCTTAGGGGAGCGGGACTACAATGAGCAGTTCTTC.

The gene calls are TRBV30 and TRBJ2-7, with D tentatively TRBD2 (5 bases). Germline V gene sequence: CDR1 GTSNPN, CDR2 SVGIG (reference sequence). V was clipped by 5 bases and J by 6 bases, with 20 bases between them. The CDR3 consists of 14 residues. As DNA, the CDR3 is TGTGCCTGGGCCCCGGGTAGCGCGAGCACCGAGCAGTACTTC. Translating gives CAWAPGSASTEQYF.

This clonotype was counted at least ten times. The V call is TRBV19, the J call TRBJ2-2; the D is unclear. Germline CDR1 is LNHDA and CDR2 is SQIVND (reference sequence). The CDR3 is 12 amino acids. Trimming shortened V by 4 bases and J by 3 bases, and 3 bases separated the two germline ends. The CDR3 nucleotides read TGTGCCAGTAGTAGGGACACCGGGGAGCTGTTTTTT. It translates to CASSRDTGELFF.

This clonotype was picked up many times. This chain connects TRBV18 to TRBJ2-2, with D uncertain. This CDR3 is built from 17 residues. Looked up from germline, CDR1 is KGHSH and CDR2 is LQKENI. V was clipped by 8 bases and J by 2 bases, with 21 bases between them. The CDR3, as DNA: TGTGCCAGCCGTCCCCCGGACCCGGTCCGAAACACCGGGGAGCTGTTTTTT. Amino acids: CASRPPDPVRNTGELFF.

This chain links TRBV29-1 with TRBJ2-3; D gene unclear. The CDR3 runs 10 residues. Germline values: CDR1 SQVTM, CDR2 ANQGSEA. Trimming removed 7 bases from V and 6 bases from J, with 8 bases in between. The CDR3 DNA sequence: TGCAGCGCCCTCGGGGATACGCAGTATTTT. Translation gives CSALGDTQYF.

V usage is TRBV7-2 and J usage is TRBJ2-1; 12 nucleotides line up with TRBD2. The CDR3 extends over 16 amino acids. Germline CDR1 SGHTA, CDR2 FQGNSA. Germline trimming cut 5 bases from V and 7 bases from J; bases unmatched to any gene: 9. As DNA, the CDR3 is TGTACCAGCAGCAATCGACTAGCGGGAGAGAGTAATGAGCAGTTCTTC. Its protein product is CTSSNRLAGESNEQFF.

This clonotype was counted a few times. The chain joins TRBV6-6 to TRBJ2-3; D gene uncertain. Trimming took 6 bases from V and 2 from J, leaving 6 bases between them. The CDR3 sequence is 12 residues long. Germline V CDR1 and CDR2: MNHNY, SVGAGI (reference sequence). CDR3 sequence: CASRATTDTQYF. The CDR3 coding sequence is TGTGCCAGCAGGGCCACCACAGATACGCAGTATTTT.

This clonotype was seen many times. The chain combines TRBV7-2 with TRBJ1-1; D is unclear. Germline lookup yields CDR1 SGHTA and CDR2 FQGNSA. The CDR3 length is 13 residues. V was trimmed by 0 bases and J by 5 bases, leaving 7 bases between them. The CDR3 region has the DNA TGTGCCAGCAGCTTAGCAAGAGGAACTGAAGCTTTCTTT. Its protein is CASSLARGTEAFF.

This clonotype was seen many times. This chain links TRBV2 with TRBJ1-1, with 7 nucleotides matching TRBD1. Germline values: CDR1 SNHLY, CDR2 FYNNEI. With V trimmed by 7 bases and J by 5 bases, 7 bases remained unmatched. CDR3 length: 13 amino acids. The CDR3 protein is CASMANRGTEAFF. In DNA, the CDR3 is TGTGCCAGCATGGCGAACAGGGGAACTGAAGCTTTCTTT.

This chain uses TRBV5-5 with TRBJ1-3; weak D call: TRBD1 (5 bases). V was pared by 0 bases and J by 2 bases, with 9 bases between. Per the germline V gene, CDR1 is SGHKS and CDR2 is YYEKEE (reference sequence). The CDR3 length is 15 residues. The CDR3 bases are TGTGCCAGCAGCTTGGCCTGGGGGGCTGGAAACACCATATATTTT. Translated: CASSLAWGAGNTIYF.

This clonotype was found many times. CDR3 in DNA: TGTGCCACCAGTGACCCTCGACAGGGCTCTGAAAAACTGTTTTTT. Translation gives CATSDPRQGSEKLFF. The chain combines TRBV24-1 with TRBJ1-4; 7 nucleotides align to TRBD1. From germline, CDR1 is KGHDR and CDR2 SFDVKD. J was trimmed by 7 bases and V by 4 bases; bases with no gene match: 8. The CDR3 sequence is 15 residues long.

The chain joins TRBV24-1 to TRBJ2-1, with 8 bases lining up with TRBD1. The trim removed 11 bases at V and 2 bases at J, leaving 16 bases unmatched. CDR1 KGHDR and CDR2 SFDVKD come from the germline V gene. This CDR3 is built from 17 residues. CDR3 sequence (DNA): TGTGCCATCGCCCTCTTAGCCACGGACAGGGCCTACAATGAGCAGTTCTTC. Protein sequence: CAIALLATDRAYNEQFF.

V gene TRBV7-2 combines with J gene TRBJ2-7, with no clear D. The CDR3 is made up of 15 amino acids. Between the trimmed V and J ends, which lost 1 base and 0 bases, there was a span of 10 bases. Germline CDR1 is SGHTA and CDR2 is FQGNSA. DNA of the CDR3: TGTGCCAGCAGCTTAGTTGTGGCTAGCTCCTACGAGCAGTACTTC. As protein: CASSLVVASSYEQYF. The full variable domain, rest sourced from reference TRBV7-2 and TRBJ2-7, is GAGVSQSPSNKVTEKGKDVELRCDPISGHTALYWYRQSLGQGLEFLIYFQGNSAPDKSGLPSDRFSAERTGGSVSTLTIQRTQQEDSAVYLCASSLVVASSYEQYFGPGTRLTVT.

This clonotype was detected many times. CDR3 in amino acids: CASSLVLGTDTQYF. For the CDR3, the DNA is TGTGCCAGCAGCTTAGTCCTCGGCACAGATACGCAGTATTTT. The chain couples TRBV7-2 to TRBJ2-3, with D uncertain. This CDR3 region has 14 residues. The V end was cut by 1 base, the J end by 1 base, with 6 bases between. Germline V gene sequence: CDR1 SGHTA, CDR2 FQGNSA.

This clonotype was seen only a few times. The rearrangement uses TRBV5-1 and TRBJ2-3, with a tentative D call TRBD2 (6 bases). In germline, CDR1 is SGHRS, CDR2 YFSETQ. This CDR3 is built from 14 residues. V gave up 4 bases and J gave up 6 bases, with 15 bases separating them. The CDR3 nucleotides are TGCGCCAGCAGCCCCGGGACTCGAGTGGATACGCAGTATTTT. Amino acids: CASSPGTRVDTQYF.

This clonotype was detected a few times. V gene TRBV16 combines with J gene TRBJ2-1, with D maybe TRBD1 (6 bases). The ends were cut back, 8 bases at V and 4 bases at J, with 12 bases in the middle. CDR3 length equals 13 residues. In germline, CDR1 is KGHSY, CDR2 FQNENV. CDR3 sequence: CASSRTAYNEQFF. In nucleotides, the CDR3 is TGTGCCAGCTCCCGGACAGCTTACAATGAGCAGTTCTTC.

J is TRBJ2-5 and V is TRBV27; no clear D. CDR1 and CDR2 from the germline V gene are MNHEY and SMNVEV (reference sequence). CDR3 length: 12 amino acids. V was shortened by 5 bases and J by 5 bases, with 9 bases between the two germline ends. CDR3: CASSPDWETQYF. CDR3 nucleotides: TGTGCCAGCAGTCCCGATTGGGAGACCCAGTACTTC.

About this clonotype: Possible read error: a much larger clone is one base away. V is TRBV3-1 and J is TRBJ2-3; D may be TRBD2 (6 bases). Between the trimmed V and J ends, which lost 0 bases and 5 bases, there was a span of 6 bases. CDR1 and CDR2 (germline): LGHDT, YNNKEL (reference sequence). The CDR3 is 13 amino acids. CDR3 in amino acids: CASSQEGGDTQYF. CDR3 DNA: TGTGCCAGCAGCCAAGAGGGGGGAGATACGCAGTATTTT.

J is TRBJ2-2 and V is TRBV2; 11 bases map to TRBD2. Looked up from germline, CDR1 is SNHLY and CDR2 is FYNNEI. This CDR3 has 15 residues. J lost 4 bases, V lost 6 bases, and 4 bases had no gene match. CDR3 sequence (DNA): TGTGCCAGCAGACCACTAGCGGGAGCCACCGGGGAGCTGTTTTTT. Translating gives CASRPLAGATGELFF.

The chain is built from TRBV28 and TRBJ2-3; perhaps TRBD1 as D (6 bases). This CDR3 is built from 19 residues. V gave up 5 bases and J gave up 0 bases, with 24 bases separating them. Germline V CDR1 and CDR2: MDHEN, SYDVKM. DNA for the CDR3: TGTGCCAGCAGTACGACCCGGGACACCTCCCTTGGGAGCACAGATACGCAGTATTTT. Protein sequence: CASSTTRDTSLGSTDTQYF.

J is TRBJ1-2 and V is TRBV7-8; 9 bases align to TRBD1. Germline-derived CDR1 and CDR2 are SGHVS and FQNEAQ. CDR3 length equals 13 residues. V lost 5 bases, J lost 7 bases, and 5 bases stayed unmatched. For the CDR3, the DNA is TGTGCCAGCAGCGTGGACAGGGGAGCTGGCTACACCTTC. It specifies CASSVDRGAGYTF. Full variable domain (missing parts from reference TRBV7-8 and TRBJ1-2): GAGVSQSPRYKVAKRGQDVALRCDPISGHVSLFWYQQALGQGPEFLTYFQNEAQLDKSGLPSDRFFAERPEGSVSTLKIQRTQQEDSAVYLCASSVDRGAGYTFGSGTRLTVV.